This T cell receptor beta chain was sequenced in a study of blood T cell repertoires in COVID-19 (dated by TCRdb to about 2020). In terms of the full investigation: Samples from collaborators originated in the United States, Italy and Spain and spanned both the acute and convalescent phases of COVID-19. The prospective study material was composed of cDNA or gDNA derived from T cells, B-cell-depleted T cells, or PBMCs. Subjects who had been exposed to COVID-19, were actively infected with it, or had recovered from it provided the deeply sampled blood TCRbeta repertoires that made up the dataset. The repertoires were made available in a free public database intended to serve as a resource for research on the immune response to SARS-CoV-2. The samples were drawn from two sources: the first 160 participants of the ongoing ImmuneRACE study, and fewer than 1,500 subjects contributed by 6 global collaborators. Nearly every sample came with metadata listing a de-identified subject ID, COVID-19 status, age in years and sex. Where available, HLA class I and class II types were obtained from metadata supplied by the sample provider rather than from assay-based typing.

A word on this clone: Which antigen it targets is not known. One base away there is no much larger clone; base qualities are not given.

General study outcomes and caveats: How much clinical and demographic metadata was included differed by source and by participant, and the metadata was provided uncurated.

Reading the germline V gene gives CDR1 MNHEY and CDR2 SVGAGI. The CDR3 measures 16 amino acids from cysteine to phenylalanine. Just the 48-base CDR3 DNA is kept, in frame starting at base 1. Relative to germline, V is 0 bases shorter and J is 9 bases shorter, with 18 bases between their ends. TCRbeta CDR3 regions were amplified from genomic DNA by means of the immunoSEQ Assay, a bias-controlled multiplex PCR. As for how the authors treated the data: Within the assay, amplification of reference gene primers was used to estimate how many nucleated cells each sample contained. To quantify the absolute abundance of each unique TCRbeta CDR3 rearrangement, sequence reads were collapsed and filtered. For each sample, productive Simpson clonality was calculated as the square root of Simpson's diversity index over productive rearrangements. TCRdb took over this immuneACCESS table, retaining in-frame rearrangements with V and J assigned. Such tables are incomplete; in checked studies, under half of the missing clones stem from an unresolved V gene, and the remainder is unexplained. That table supplies the V and J calls and clone size; D and trimming were determined from the DNA. This sample is represented by roughly 25,000 clones; approximately 94% of them were singletons. Less than 4.5% of the sample goes to the ten largest clones.

Collaborating institutions collected whole blood in K2EDTA tubes following their own protocols. Collaborator samples were shipped for TCRbeta analysis as frozen whole blood, isolated PBMCs, or DNA extracted from either sample type. The sequence came from a woman in her 50s with active COVID-19. The V and J genes are TRBV6-5 and TRBJ1-5; TRBD1 is perhaps the D gene, given 6 matching bases. What was sequenced was peripheral blood. The DNA reads TGTGCCAGCAGTTACTCGTCCAGGGACACCCACAGGCCCCAGCATTTT. The resulting protein is CASSYSSRDTHRPQHF.